Listed below are T cell receptor beta chains from one sample, sequenced in a study of blood T cell repertoires in COVID-19. TCRdb keeps only in-frame clones here, not all; method: immunoSEQ multiplex PCR. The repertoire holds 110,000 to 150,000 clones, with more than 70% as singletons. Sequencing used PBMCs or T cells enriched from blood (not recorded which). The source is a man in his forties with acute COVID-19. The CDR3 runs from the conserved cysteine through the conserved F or W.

TRBJ1-2 | TRBV18 | CASSPDAIRTGYGYTF
TRBJ1-2 | TRBV5-8 | CASSVDTDGYTF
TRBJ2-1 | TRBV7-9 | CASRPKAGAYNEQFF
TRBJ2-1 | TRBV7-9 | CASSLGRGRNEQFF
TRBJ1-1 | TRBV19 | CASTMRRILNTEAFF
TRBJ2-7 | TRBV7-8 | CASSLGEVTYEQYF
TRBJ1-1 | TRBV6-2/TRBV6-3 | CASSYGQGEVEAFF
TRBJ1-6 | TRBV27 | CASSKNPGTGLLLHF
TRBJ2-5 | TRBV5-1 | CASSLGQGARETQYF
TRBJ2-3 | TRBV5-1 | CASSGLAGTTSTDTQYF
TRBJ2-2 | TRBV28 | CASTTPNTGELFF
TRBJ2-7 | TRBV27 | CASSFSSGDYEQYF
TRBJ2-7 | TRBV6-5 | CASSLGGWGPYEQYF
TRBJ2-3 | TRBV14 | CASSQGTAHGRDTQYF
TRBJ2-1 | TRBV15 | CATSRDSPGGASNEQFF
TRBJ2-1 | TRBV6-5 | CASSYPSGGASDEQFF
TRBJ2-2 | TRBV4-2 | CASSQDRGQGNTGELFF
TRBJ1-3 | TRBV4-3 | CASSQDRRIGNTIYF
TRBJ1-1 | TRBV5-6 | CASPLTGPAFF
TRBJ2-5 | TRBV20-1 | CSATSGETQYF
TRBJ1-6 | TRBV28 | CASSLGYRGLHF
TRBJ2-1 | TRBV2 | CASSGSNEQFF
TRBJ1-2 | TRBV6-5 | CASKIDRDNYGYTF
TRBJ2-3 | TRBV7-2 | CASTLTSGGARDTQYF
TRBJ2-1 | TRBV19 | CASSILGDNEQFF
TRBJ2-7 | TRBV5-1 | CASSLGLAGDEQYF
TRBJ2-1 | TRBV7-8 | CASSLMSSYNEQFF
TRBJ2-2 | TRBV7-2 | CASSLALYGELFF
TRBJ1-5 | TRBV7-2 | CASRLTGSSNQPQHF
TRBJ1-2 | TRBV6-5 | CASRPRQPSGDGYTF
TRBJ2-7 | TRBV11-2 | CASSPPGGGGFF
TRBJ2-7 | TRBV7-9 | CATSDGAYEQYF
TRBJ2-5 | TRBV11-3 | CASSLKGTGVAQETQYF
TRBJ2-6 | TRBV9 | CASSVHSGVRYGANVLTF
TRBJ2-5 | TRBV5-1 | CASSYGQGDGETQYF
TRBJ2-2 | TRBV3-1/TRBV3-2 | CASSPRLAGAPLSTGELFF
TRBJ1-5 | TRBV10-3 | CAISGSPGGQSNQPQHF
TRBJ1-1 | TRBV29-1 | CSARTGDMNTEAFF
TRBJ1-1 | TRBV5-4 | CASSLGTAMNTEAFF
TRBJ1-1 | TRBV3-1/TRBV3-2 | CASSQEPDSFEAFF
TRBJ1-5 | TRBV7-2 | CASSAGGGNQPQHF
TRBJ2-3 | TRBV3-1/TRBV3-2 | CASSQAGGEDTQYF
TRBJ2-7 | TRBV7-2 | CASGYYPAYEQYF
TRBJ2-5 | TRBV5-5 | CASSSQGGGGETQYF